This TCR beta chain was documented in a study of blood T cell repertoires in COVID-19. Sequenced by immunoSEQ multiplex PCR; TCRdb stores in-frame clones only, minus some. The data show fewer than 350,000 clones, less than 85% seen once. The V gene end was trimmed by 6 bases and the J gene end by 2 bases; junction bases not matched to a gene: 0. CDR1 is SNHLY, CDR2 FYNNEI, per germline. This CDR3 comprises 15 residues. Participant reports of clinical history set cohort assignment. Each recovered donor of Cohort 3 presented with two negative PCRs, clearance, or symptom resolution. The V gene is TRBV2, the J gene TRBJ2-6, with TRBD1 identical over 11 bases. The specimen was PBMCs or T cells enriched from blood (not recorded which). The TCR was taken from a woman between 45 and 65 years old who had recovered from COVID-19. CDR3 in amino acids: CASRDRGPGANVLTF. In DNA, the CDR3 is TGTGCCAGCAGGGACAGGGGGCCTGGGGCCAACGTCCTGACTTTC.